This T cell receptor (beta chain) was profiled in a study of cytomegalovirus exposure and HLA in healthy donors. The wider study: The approximately 120 validation repertoires, a later analysis reported, used the same platform as the approximately 730 repertoires from the first cohort. Regarding the study as a whole: Within the approximately 110 validation repertoires, first-cohort TCR clusters tended to co-occur, according to a later analysis. Cytomegalovirus status, reportedly, was diagnosed with high specificity and sensitivity by the classifier. Cytomegalovirus association was assigned to approximately 180 TCR beta chains.

To note about this clone: Antigen specificity is unknown.

Measured with immunoSEQ multiplex PCR; TCRdb has only the in-frame clones, and not every one. This sample has about 360,000 clones; about nine tenths occur once, and the top ten carry 0.83%. Per the germline V gene, CDR1 is SGHDT and CDR2 is YYEEEE. The CDR3 is made up of 14 amino acids. Between the trimmed V and J ends, which lost 0 bases and 6 bases, there was a span of 12 bases. This sequence originates from a woman aged 18-30 years in good health and CMV-seronegative. Input material: PBMCs. The gene calls are TRBV5-6 and TRBJ1-2; tentative D call: TRBD1 (5 bases). The DNA of the CDR3 is TGTGCCAGCAGCTTGGATTGGGGCGCCCATGGCTACACCTTC. This gives the protein CASSLDWGAHGYTF.